The source of this TCR beta chain is a study of blood T cell repertoires in COVID-19. Turning to the study itself: Samples taken during acute and convalescent COVID-19 were collected in the United States, Italy and Spain.

Clones were read by immunoSEQ multiplex PCR, and TCRdb kept only the in-frame ones, dropping some. The sample yields about 220,000 clones, about 79% seen once. The CDR3 length is 15 residues. V was pared by 3 bases and J by 0 bases, with 9 bases between. Germline V gene data show CDR1 as SGHNT and CDR2 as YENEEA. This chain uses TRBV11-3 with TRBJ2-1, with D maybe TRBD2 (6 bases). The specimen was PBMCs or T cells enriched from blood (not recorded which). The origin of this receptor is a woman aged 40 to 49 with acute COVID-19. The CDR3 loop reads CASSLGLSSYNEQFF. CDR3 nucleotides: TGTGCCAGCAGCTTGGGACTGAGCTCCTACAATGAGCAGTTCTTC. Full variable domain (remainder filled in from reference TRBV11-3 and TRBJ2-1): EAGVVQSPRYKIIEKKQPVAFWCNPISGHNTLYWYLQNLGQGPELLIRYENEEAVDDSQLPKDRFSAERLKGVDSTLKIQPAELGDSAVYLCASSLGLSSYNEQFFGPGTRLTVL.